The text below deals with one T cell receptor beta chain. Its antigen is unidentified. Libraries were prepared by immunoSEQ multiplex PCR; TCRdb keeps only in-frame clonotypes and omits some of them. The table has about 120,000 clones, about 90% seen once. This sample is drawn from a study of T cell responses to AZD1222 COVID-19 vaccine. Notes on the study in general: Spike-specific TCR breadth rose after two AZD1222 doses, and depth rose as well. Sampled repertoires all dated from after the peak T cell response.

Trimming at V came to 2 bases and at J to 4 bases, leaving 12 bases not matched to a gene. This CDR3 has 17 residues. CDR1 KGHSH and CDR2 LQKENI come from the germline V gene. The material sequenced was peripheral blood, taken on day 0 of AZD1222 vaccination. This chain uses TRBV18 with TRBJ1-1; 8 positions match TRBD1. The source is an adult in good health. Here the CDR3 DNA reads TGTGCCAGCTCACCAACGGACAGGGTCACGAGTGGCACTGAAGCTTTCTTT. The encoded protein is CASSPTDRVTSGTEAFF.